This record covers a single TCR beta chain. CDR1 SGHRS and CDR2 YFSETQ come from the germline V gene. This CDR3 comprises 14 residues. Trimming cost V 4 bases and J 8 bases, with 18 bases left between them. This specimen comes from a study of T cell responses to AZD1222 COVID-19 vaccine. Some clones are missing from TCRdb's copy, which holds only in-frame ones; the method was immunoSEQ multiplex PCR. Of under 150,000 clones in the sample, 80% to 90% were seen once. The chain is built from TRBV5-1 and TRBJ1-1; no clear D gene. The clonotype comes from an adult in good health. The sample here was peripheral blood, taken on day 0 of AZD1222 vaccination. The CDR3 loop reads CASSPETGRQEAFF. In DNA, the CDR3 is TGCGCCAGCAGCCCTGAGACGGGGAGACAAGAAGCTTTCTTT.